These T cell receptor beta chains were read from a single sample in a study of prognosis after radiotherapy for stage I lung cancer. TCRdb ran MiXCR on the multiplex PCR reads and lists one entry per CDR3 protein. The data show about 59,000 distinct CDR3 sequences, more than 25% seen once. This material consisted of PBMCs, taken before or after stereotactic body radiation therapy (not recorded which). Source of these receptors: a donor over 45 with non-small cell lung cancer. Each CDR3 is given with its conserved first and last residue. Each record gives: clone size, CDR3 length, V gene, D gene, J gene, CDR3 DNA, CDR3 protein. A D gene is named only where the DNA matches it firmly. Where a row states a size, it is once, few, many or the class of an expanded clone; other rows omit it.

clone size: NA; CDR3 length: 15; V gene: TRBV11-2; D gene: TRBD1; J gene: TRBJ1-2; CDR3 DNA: TGTGCCAGCAGCTTGGACAGGGGGCCTGACTATGGCTACACCTTC; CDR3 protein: CASSLDRGPDYGYTF
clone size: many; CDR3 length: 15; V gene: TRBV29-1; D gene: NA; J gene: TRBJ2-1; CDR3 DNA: TGCAGCGCTAAAGGGGTCTCCTTCTCCTACAATGAGCAGTTCTTC; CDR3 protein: CSAKGVSFSYNEQFF
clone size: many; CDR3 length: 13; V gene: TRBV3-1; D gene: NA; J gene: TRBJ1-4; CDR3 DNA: TGTGCCAGCACCCCGGGCAGGGGTGAGGAACTGTTTTTT; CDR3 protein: CASTPGRGEELFF
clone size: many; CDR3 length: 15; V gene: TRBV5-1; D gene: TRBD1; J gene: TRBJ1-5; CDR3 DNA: TGCGCCAGCAGCTTGACAGGGGAGGTCAATCAGCCCCAGCATTTT; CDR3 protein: CASSLTGEVNQPQHF
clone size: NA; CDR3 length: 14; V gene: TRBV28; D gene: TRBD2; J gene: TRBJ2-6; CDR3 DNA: TGTGCCAGCAGCCTCCATAGCGGGGCCAACGTCCTTACTTTC; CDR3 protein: CASSLHSGANVLTF
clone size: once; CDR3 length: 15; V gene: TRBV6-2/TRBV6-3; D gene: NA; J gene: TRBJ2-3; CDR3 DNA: TGTGCCAGCAGCGTAACGGAGGGGGGAACAGATACGCAGTATTTT; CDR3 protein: CASSVTEGGTDTQYF
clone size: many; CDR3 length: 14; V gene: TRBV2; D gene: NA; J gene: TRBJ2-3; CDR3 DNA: TGTGCCAGCAGACTGGGGGGCAGCACAGATACGCAGTATTTT; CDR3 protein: CASRLGGSTDTQYF
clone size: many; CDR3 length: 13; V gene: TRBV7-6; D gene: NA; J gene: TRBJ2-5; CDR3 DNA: TGTGCCAGCAGTAGAGAAGTTTGGGAGACCCAGTACTTC; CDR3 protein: CASSREVWETQYF
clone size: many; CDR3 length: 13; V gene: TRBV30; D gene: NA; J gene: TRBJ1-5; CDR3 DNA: TGTGCCTGGAGCAGTGACCGCAATCAGCCCCAGCATTTT; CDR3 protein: CAWSSDRNQPQHF
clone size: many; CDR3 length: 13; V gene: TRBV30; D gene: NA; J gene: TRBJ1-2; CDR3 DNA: TGTGCCTGGAGTGACAGGGCTGTCCGGAGCTACACCTTC; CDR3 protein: CAWSDRAVRSYTF
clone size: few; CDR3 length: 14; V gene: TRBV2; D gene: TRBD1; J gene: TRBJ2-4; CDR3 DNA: TGTGCCAGCAGGGGACAGGGTGGCACAAACATTCGGTACTTC; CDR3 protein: CASRGQGGTNIRYF
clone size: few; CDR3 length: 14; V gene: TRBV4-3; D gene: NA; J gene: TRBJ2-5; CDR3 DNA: TGCGCCAGCAGCCAAGATCCTCGGGGTGAGACCCAGTACTTC; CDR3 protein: CASSQDPRGETQYF
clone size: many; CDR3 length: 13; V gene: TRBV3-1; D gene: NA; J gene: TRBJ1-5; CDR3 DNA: TGTGCCAGCAGCCAAGGGTTAGAGCAGCCCCAGCATTTT; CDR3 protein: CASSQGLEQPQHF
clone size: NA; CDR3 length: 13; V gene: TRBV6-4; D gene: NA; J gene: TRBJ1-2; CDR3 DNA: TGTGCCAACGGGAGGGAAGGCACCTATGGCTACACCTTC; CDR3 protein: CANGREGTYGYTF
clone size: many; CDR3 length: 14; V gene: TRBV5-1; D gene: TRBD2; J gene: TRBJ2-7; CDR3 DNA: TGCGCCAGCAGCATTGCGGGGGGTCCCTACGAGCAGTACTTC; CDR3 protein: CASSIAGGPYEQYF
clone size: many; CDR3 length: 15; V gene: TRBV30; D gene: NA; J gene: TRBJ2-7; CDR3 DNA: TGTGCCTGGAGTGGAGAACCGGGGCTTACCTACGAGCAGTACTTC; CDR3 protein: CAWSGEPGLTYEQYF
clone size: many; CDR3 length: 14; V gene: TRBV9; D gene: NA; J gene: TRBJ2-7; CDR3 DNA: TGTGCCAGCAGCGTAGATCAGGGTCCCTACGAGCAGTACTTC; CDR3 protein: CASSVDQGPYEQYF
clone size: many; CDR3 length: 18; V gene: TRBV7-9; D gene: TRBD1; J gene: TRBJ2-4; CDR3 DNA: TGTGCCAGCAGCTCCCCGACAGGGAAGACCCTAGCCAAAAACATTCAGTACTTC; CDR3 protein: CASSSPTGKTLAKNIQYF
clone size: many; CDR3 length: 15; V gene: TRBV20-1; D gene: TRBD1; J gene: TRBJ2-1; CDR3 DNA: TGCAGTGCCAGACCGGGACAGGTCGTTAACAATGAGCAGTTCTTC; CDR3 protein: CSARPGQVVNNEQFF
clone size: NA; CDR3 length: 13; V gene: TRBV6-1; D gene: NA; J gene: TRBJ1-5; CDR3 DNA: TGTGCCAGCATTGGGGGCATTAATCAGCCCCAGCATTTT; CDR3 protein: CASIGGINQPQHF
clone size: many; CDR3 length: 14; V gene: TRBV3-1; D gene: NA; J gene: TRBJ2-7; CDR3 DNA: TGTGCCAGCAGCCAAGGGTCCGGATCCTACGAGCAGTACTTC; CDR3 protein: CASSQGSGSYEQYF
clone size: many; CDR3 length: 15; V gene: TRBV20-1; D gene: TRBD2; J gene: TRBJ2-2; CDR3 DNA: TGCAGTGCTCCGCTAGCGGGGGACCTCACCGGGGAGCTGTTTTTT; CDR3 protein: CSAPLAGDLTGELFF
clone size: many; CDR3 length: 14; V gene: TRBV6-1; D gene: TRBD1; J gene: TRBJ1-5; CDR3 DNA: TGTGCCAGTCTAGGGACAGGGGGCGATCAGCCCCAGCATTTT; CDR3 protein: CASLGTGGDQPQHF
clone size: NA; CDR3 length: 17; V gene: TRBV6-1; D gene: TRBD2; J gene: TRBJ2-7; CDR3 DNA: TGTGCCAGCCCAAGGACTAGCGGGGGGCATAACTCCTACGAGCAGTACTTC; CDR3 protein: CASPRTSGGHNSYEQYF
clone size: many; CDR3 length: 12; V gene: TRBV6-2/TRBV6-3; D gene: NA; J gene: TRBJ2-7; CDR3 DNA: TGTGCCAGCAGTTACGTAGGGCACGAGCAGTACTTC; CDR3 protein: CASSYVGHEQYF
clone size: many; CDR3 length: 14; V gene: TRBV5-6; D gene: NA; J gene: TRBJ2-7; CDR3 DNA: TGTGCCAGCAGCTTGTTGGCAAGGTCCTACGAGCAGTACTTC; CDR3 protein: CASSLLARSYEQYF
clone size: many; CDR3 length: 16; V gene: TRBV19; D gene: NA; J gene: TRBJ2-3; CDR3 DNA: TGTGCCAGTAGTATAGATCTGTGGAATTTACATCATACGCAGTATTTT; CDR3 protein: CASSIDLWNLHHTQYF
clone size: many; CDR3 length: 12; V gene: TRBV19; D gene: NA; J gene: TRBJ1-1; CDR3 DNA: TGTGCCAGTAGTCCGACAGGACCCGAAGCTTTCTTT; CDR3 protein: CASSPTGPEAFF
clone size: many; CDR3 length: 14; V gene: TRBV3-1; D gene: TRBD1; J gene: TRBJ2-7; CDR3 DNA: TGTGCCAGCAGACCCGGACAGGGCTCCTACGAGCAGTACTTC; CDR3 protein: CASRPGQGSYEQYF
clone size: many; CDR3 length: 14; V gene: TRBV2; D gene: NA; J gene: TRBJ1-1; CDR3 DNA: TGTGCCAGCAGCGCCGGGACGCCTGCTTTGAAAGCTTTCTTT; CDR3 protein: CASSAGTPALKAFF
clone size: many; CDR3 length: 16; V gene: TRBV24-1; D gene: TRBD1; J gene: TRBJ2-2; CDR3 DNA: TGTGCCACCAGTGATTTGGGACAGGGAGGCACCGGGGAGCTGTTTTTT; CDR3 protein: CATSDLGQGGTGELFF
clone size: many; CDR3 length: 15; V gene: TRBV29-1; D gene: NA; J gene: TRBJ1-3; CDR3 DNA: TGCAGCGTTGGTCACCGCTCAAGCTCTGGAAACACCATATATTTT; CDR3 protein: CSVGHRSSSGNTIYF
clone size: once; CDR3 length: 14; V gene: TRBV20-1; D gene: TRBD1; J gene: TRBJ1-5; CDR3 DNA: TGCAGTGTCCCGGACAGGGTCCACAATCAGCCCCAGCATTTT; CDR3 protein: CSVPDRVHNQPQHF
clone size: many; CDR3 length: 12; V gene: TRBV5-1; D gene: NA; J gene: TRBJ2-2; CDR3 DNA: TGCGCCAGCAGGGAGGGCGGCGGGGAGCTGTTTTTT; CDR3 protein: CASREGGGELFF
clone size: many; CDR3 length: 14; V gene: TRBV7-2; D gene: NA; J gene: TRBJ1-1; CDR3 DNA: TGTGCCAGCAGCTTAGCCGGGACCCAAGGTGAAGCTTTCTTT; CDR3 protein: CASSLAGTQGEAFF
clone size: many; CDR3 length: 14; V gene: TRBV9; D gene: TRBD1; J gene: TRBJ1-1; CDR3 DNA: TGTGCCAGCAGCCCACGGACAGGGGGAGCTGAAGCTTTCTTT; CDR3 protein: CASSPRTGGAEAFF
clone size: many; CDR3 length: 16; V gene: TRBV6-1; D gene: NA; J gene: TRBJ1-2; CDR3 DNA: TGTGCCAGCGTAAACCCACAGGGTGGTCACAGCTATGGCTACACCTTC; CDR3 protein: CASVNPQGGHSYGYTF
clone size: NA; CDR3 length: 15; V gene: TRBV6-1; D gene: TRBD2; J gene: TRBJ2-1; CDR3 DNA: TGTGCCAGCGCCACCGACGGGGGGGCCTACAATGAGCAGTTCTTC; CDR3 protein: CASATDGGAYNEQFF
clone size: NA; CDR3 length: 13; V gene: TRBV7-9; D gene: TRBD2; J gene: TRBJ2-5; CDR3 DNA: TGTGCCACAGCAGCGGGGGCGGGGGAGACCCAGTACTTC; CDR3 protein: CATAAGAGETQYF
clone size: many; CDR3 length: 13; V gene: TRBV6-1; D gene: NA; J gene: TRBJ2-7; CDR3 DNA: TGTGCCAGCAGCCAAGGGTGGGGCTACGAGCAGTACTTC; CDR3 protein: CASSQGWGYEQYF
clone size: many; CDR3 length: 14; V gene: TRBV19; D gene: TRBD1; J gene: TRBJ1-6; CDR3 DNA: TGTGCCAGTAGTACGCCGGGACAGAATTCACCCCTCCACTTT; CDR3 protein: CASSTPGQNSPLHF
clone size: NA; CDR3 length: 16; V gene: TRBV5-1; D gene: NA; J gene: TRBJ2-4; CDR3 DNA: TGCGCCAGCAGCTTGAGGCAGGGTAGTATCAAAAACATTCAGTACTTC; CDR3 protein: CASSLRQGSIKNIQYF
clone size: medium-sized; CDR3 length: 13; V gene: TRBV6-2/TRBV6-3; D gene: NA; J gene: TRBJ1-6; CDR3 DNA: TGTGCCAGCAGCCGGACTTGGTTATCACCCCTCCACTTT; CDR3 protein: CASSRTWLSPLHF
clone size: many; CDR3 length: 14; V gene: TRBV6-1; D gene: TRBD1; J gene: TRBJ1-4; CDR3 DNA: TGTGCCAGCAGACCGGGACAGGGTAATGAAAAACTGTTTTTT; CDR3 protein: CASRPGQGNEKLFF
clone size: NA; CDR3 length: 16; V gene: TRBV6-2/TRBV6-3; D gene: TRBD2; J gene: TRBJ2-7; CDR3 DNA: TGTGCCAGCGGGGTCGGACTAGCGGGGTCCTTATACGAACAGTACTTC; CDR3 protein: CASGVGLAGSLYEQYF
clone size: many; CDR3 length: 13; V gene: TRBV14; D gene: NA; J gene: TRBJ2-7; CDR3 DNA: TGTGCCAGCAGCCAAAACGGAGCCTACGAGCAGTACTTC; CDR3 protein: CASSQNGAYEQYF
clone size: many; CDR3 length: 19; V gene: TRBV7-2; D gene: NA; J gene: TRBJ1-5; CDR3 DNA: TGTGCCAGCAGCTTAAGGGGGGAGACAGCCCCTATTCGTAATCAGCCCCAGCATTTT; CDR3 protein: CASSLRGETAPIRNQPQHF
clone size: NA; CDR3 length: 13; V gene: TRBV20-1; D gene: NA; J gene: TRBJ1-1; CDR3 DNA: TGCAGTGCGCAAGCCCCAGGGAGCACCGAAGCTTTCTTT; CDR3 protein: CSAQAPGSTEAFF
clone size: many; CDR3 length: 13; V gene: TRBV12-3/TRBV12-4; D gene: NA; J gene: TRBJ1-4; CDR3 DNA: TGTGCCAGCCGAGGAGTTAGGAATGAAAAACTGTTTTTT; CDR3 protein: CASRGVRNEKLFF
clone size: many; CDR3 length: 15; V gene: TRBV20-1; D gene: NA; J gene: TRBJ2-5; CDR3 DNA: TGCAGTGCTAGAGATGCAGGGGGGGGTAGGGAGACCCAGTACTTC; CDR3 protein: CSARDAGGGRETQYF
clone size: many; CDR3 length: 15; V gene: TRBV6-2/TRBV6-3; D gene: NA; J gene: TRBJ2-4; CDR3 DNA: TGTGCCAGCAGTTACTCGCGGGGAGGCCCAAACATTCAGTACTTC; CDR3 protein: CASSYSRGGPNIQYF
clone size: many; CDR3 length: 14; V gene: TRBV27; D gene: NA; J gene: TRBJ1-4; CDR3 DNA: TGTGCCAGCAGTTTACGGAGGGTGGGTGAAAAACTGTTTTTT; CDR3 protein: CASSLRRVGEKLFF
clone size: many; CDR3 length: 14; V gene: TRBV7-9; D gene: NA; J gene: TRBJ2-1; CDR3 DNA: TGTGCCAGCAGCTTAGTAATAGAGGGGATTCAGCAGTTCTTC; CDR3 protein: CASSLVIEGIQQFF